The 13 T cell receptor beta chains reported below all come from one sample, sequenced in a study of T cell responses to AZD1222 COVID-19 vaccine. TCRdb's copy holds only in-frame clones and misses some; the assay was immunoSEQ multiplex PCR. Altogether approximately 90,000 clones are present, about 91% being singletons, with the ten largest covering approximately 5.1%. This material consisted of peripheral blood, taken 28 days after the second AZD1222 dose. These receptors originate from an adult who received the AZD1222 COVID-19 vaccine.

The chain combines TRBV5-1 with TRBJ2-1; the match to TRBD2 covers 7 bases. The CDR3 length is 15 residues. V shed 2 bases and J 3 bases; nucleotides not matched to a gene: 5. Germline V lookup: CDR1 SGHRS, CDR2 YFSETQ. The CDR3 DNA sequence: TGCGCCAGCAGCTTCCCGCGGGGGAACTACAATGAGCAGTTCTTC. This encodes CASSFPRGNYNEQFF.

The rearrangement uses TRBV5-1 and TRBJ1-2; tentative D call: TRBD1 (5 bases). The V gene's germline CDR1 is SGHRS and CDR2 YFSETQ. Trimming removed 4 bases from V and 0 bases from J, with 13 bases in between. The CDR3 totals 15 residues. In DNA, the CDR3 is TGCGCCAGCAGCCGCGGGGACCGGTCTAACTATGGCTACACCTTC. Translating it yields CASSRGDRSNYGYTF.

This chain joins TRBV6-6 and TRBJ2-7, with 7 bases lining up with TRBD1. This CDR3 is built from 14 residues. CDR1 and CDR2 from the germline V gene are MNHNY and SVGAGI (reference sequence). J was trimmed by 6 bases and V by 0 bases; bases with no gene match: 5. The CDR3 DNA reads TGTGCCAGCAGTTACTCGAGAGGGGGCGCCGAGCAGTACTTC. Its protein product is CASSYSRGGAEQYF.

This sequence joins TRBV6-5 and TRBJ2-3; TRBD2 aligns across 10 bases. The CDR3 runs to 15 residues. In germline, CDR1 is MNHEY, CDR2 SVGAGI. The ends lost 10 bases at V and 4 bases at J; junction bases unmatched: 11. DNA of the CDR3: TGTGCCACCTCACTAGCGGGGTTTGGAGCAGATACGCAGTATTTT. Translated, it gives CATSLAGFGADTQYF.

This clone is a singleton in its sample. V and J are TRBV9 and TRBJ2-1; TRBD2 matches at 8 bases. Germline V gene sequence: CDR1 SGDLS, CDR2 YYNGEE. V gave up 0 bases and J gave up 3 bases; unmatched junction bases: 11. The CDR3 sequence is 18 residues long. The CDR3 DNA reads TGTGCCAGCAGCGTAGCCAGCGGGGGAACCCGGGGCTACAATGAGCAGTTCTTC. Its protein product is CASSVASGGTRGYNEQFF.

The chain links TRBV5-5 to TRBJ2-1, with unresolved D. The V gene lost 2 bases and the J gene lost 10 bases, with 7 bases spanning the gap. The germline V gene has CDR1 SGHKS and CDR2 YYEKEE (reference sequence). The length of the CDR3 is 11 residues. In DNA form, the CDR3 reads TGTGCCAGCAGCTTTACTAAAGAGCAGTTCTTC. Translated, it gives CASSFTKEQFF. Combining the CDR3 with reference TRBV5-5 and TRBJ2-1 gives the whole variable domain DAGVTQSPTHLIKTRGQQVTLRCSPISGHKSVSWYQQVLGQGPQFIFQYYEKEERGRGNFPDRFSARQFPNYSSELNVNALLLGDSALYLCASSFTKEQFFGPGTRLTVL.

This chain links TRBV11-3 with TRBJ1-3; D gene unclear. The ends were cut back, 1 base at V and 0 bases at J, with 7 bases in the middle. Per the germline V gene, CDR1 is SGHNT and CDR2 is YENEEA. This CDR3 comprises 15 residues. This CDR3 is CASSLGRGSGNTIYF. The CDR3 region has the DNA TGTGCCAGCAGCTTAGGTCGGGGCTCTGGAAACACCATATATTTT.

The CDR3: CASSLPAGIYGYTF. Written as DNA, the CDR3 is TGTGCCAGCAGTCTCCCAGCCGGGATCTATGGCTACACCTTC. The chain links TRBV28 to TRBJ1-2; no clear D. Germline CDR1 MDHEN, CDR2 SYDVKM. The CDR3 extends over 14 amino acids. Trimming stripped 5 bases from V and 4 bases from J, with 14 bases between.

This chain connects TRBV18 to TRBJ2-1, with D maybe TRBD2 (5 bases). The V end was cut by 3 bases, the J end by 0 bases, with 15 bases between. The germline gives CDR1 KGHSH, CDR2 LQKENI. The CDR3 consists of 17 residues. The chain's CDR3 is CASSPNARGASYNEQFF. The CDR3 nucleotides are TGTGCCAGCTCACCTAATGCCCGGGGAGCCTCCTACAATGAGCAGTTCTTC. Using reference TRBV18 and TRBJ2-1 for the parts outside the CDR3, the full variable domain is NAGVMQNPRHLVRRRGQEARLRCSPMKGHSHVYWYRQLPEEGLKFMVYLQKENIIDESGMPKERFSAEFPKEGPSILRIQQVVRGDSAAYFCASSPNARGASYNEQFFGPGTRLTVL.

This clone was observed once. The chain recombines TRBV19 with TRBJ1-6, with 11 bases aligning to TRBD1. Trimming at V came to 7 bases and at J to 11 bases, leaving 10 bases not matched to a gene. Germline V gene lookup returns CDR1 LNHDA and CDR2 SQIVND (reference sequence). The CDR3 has 15 amino acids. The CDR3 reads CASTWEGTGGPPLHF. DNA of the CDR3: TGTGCCAGTACTTGGGAAGGGACAGGGGGTCCACCCCTCCACTTT.

The chain couples TRBV5-8 to TRBJ2-7; 7 bases are shared with TRBD1. Germline V CDR1 and CDR2: SGHTS, YDEGEE. The CDR3 is made up of 11 amino acids. With 1 base clipped from V and 11 bases from J, the junction kept 3 bases outside the gene matches. The CDR3 sequence is CASSLRDREYF. CDR3 in DNA: TGTGCCAGCAGCTTGCGCGACAGGGAGTACTTC.

V and J are TRBV4-1 and TRBJ1-1, with no clear D. Germline V gene lookup returns CDR1 MGHRA and CDR2 YSYEKL. The CDR3 length is 14 residues. Trimming left V 1 base short and J 4 bases short, with 10 bases between. The CDR3: CASSQASVGTEAFF. The CDR3, as DNA: TGCGCCAGCAGCCAAGCGTCTGTGGGCACTGAAGCTTTCTTT.

The CDR3 sequence is CASSSGTRNTGELFF. The DNA of the CDR3 is TGTGCCAGTAGTTCGGGTACCCGGAACACCGGGGAGCTGTTTTTT. This sequence joins TRBV19 and TRBJ2-2; D gene ambiguous. The CDR3 has 15 amino acids. Germline lookup yields CDR1 LNHDA and CDR2 SQIVND (reference sequence). V lost 5 bases, J lost 1 base, and 11 bases lay in between. Full variable domain (remainder filled in from reference TRBV19 and TRBJ2-2): DGGITQSPKYLFRKEGQNVTLSCEQNLNHDAMYWYRQDPGQGLRLIYYSQIVNDFQKGDIAEGYSVSREKKESFPLTVTSAQKNPTAFYLCASSSGTRNTGELFFGEGSRLTVL.